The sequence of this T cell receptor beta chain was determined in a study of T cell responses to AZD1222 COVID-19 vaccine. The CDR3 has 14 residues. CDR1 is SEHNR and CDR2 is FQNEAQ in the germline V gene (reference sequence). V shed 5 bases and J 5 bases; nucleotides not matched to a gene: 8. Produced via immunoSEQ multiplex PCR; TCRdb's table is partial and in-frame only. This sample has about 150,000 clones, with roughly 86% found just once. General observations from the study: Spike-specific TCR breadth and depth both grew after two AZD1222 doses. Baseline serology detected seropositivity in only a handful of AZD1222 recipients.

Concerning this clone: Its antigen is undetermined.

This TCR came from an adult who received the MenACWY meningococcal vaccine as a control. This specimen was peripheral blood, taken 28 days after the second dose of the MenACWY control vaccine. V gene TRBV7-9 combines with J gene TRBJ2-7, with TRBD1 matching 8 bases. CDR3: CASSPGQGIHEQYF. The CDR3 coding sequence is TGTGCCAGCAGCCCCGGACAGGGTATCCACGAGCAGTACTTC.